What follows describes a single T cell receptor (beta chain). Its antigen is unknown. Between the trimmed V and J ends, which lost 3 bases and 0 bases, there was a span of 9 bases. This CDR3 is 15 amino acids long. The germline V gene encodes CDR1 ENHRY and CDR2 SYGVKD. Patients chosen for sequencing had CD8+CD57+ cells that had expanded, as shown by flow cytometry. Blood was sampled before the patients had received any therapy. Template material for TCR beta VDJ and CDR3 profiling consisted of genomic DNA. MiXCR was run by TCRdb on the reads, yielding one entry per CDR3 protein. This sample has 450,000 to 600,000 distinct CDR3 sequences; around a third occur once, and the top ten carry approximately 0.82%. The data are from a study of CD8+CD57+ T cells in acquired aplastic anemia. About the research overall: The study obtained an average of about 3.2 ug of DNA from sorted CD4+ and CD8+ cells.

Study conclusions and caveats: Levels of CD8+ Simpson's diversity were not significantly distinct in patients versus controls.

The chain joins TRBV10-3 to TRBJ1-5; tentative D call: TRBD1 (5 bases). The clonotype comes from a human donor with aplastic anemia. The source material was sorted CD4+, CD8+, or CD8+CD57+ T cells (not recorded which) from PBMCs. The CDR3 protein is CAISEDSDSNQPQHF. CDR3 bases: TGTGCCATCAGTGAAGACAGCGATAGCAATCAGCCCCAGCATTTT.